Below, 28 T cell receptor beta chains from the same sample are listed, as sequenced in a study of human T cells and chemical hapten exposure. The sample's time point: pre-sensitization, week 0. Indicated treatment: therapeutic diphenylcyclopropenone sensitization with weekly scalp DPC. TCRdb redid the calling of the RACE reads with MiXCR, one entry per CDR3 protein. The data contain 180,000 or so distinct CDR3 sequences, approximately 29% of them seen just once; the ten biggest clones take up 2.9%. The sample consisted of whole blood, taken in connection with sensitization to the hapten diphenylcyclopropenone (DPC). The receptors come from a woman under 40 with alopecia areata. Some clones in this sample may be carry-over from other donors' samples.

This clonotype was found a few times. The V call is TRBV11-1, the J call TRBJ2-5; D gene ambiguous. Germline V gives CDR1 SGHAT, CDR2 FQDESV (reference sequence). The CDR3 spans 13 residues. Deletions cut 6 bases from V and 1 base from J, with 9 bases between. The CDR3 reads CASSTVLQETQYF. CDR3 coding DNA: TGTGCCAGCAGTACAGTCCTCCAAGAGACCCAGTACTTC.

The chain employs TRBV4-2 and TRBJ1-2, with 7 positions matching TRBD1. CDR1 and CDR2 from the germline V gene are LGHNA and YNFKEQ. V was pared by 1 base and J by 4 bases, with 9 bases of the junction left unmatched. The CDR3 is 16 amino acids. The CDR3 DNA follows: TGTGCCAGCAGCCAAGGTCTTACAGGGGCCAGCTATGGCTACACCTTC. This codes for CASSQGLTGASYGYTF.

A few counts support this clonotype. This chain uses TRBV11-2 with TRBJ2-1; D may match TRBD1 or TRBD2 (5 bases each). This CDR3 has 13 residues. Germline loops: CDR1 SGHAT, CDR2 FQNNGV. Trimming took 5 bases from V and 10 from J, leaving 15 bases between them. This CDR3 is CASSHRDGWEQFF. The DNA of the CDR3 is TGTGCCAGCAGCCACCGGGACGGATGGGAGCAGTTCTTC.

This rearrangement joins TRBV7-9 to TRBJ1-5; 9 bases align to TRBD1. Germline CDR1 is SEHNR and CDR2 is FQNEAQ (reference sequence). The CDR3 is made up of 19 amino acids. With V trimmed by 4 bases and J by 1 base, 14 bases remained unmatched. For the CDR3, the DNA is TGTGCCAGCAGCTGGCCGTATCACAGGGGGCTTGGGAGCAATCAGCCCCAGCATTTT. Its protein product is CASSWPYHRGLGSNQPQHF.

This clonotype has more than one count but fewer than ten. The V call is TRBV5-1, the J call TRBJ1-3, with no clear D. The germline V and J ends were trimmed by 0 bases and 4 bases, with 5 bases remaining between them. The CDR3 sequence is 13 residues long. Germline V gene lookup returns CDR1 SGHRS and CDR2 YFSETQ. For the CDR3, the DNA is TGCGCCAGCAGCTTGGAAATAGGAAACACCATATATTTT. Amino acid sequence: CASSLEIGNTIYF.

The table lists this clonotype with a few counts. The chain combines TRBV9 with TRBJ2-1; possibly TRBD1 for D (6 bases). V lost 3 bases to trimming and J lost 6 bases, with 19 bases between them. CDR1 is SGDLS and CDR2 is YYNGEE in the germline V gene. The CDR3 consists of 16 residues. This chain's CDR3 is CASSELQGLPPNEQFF. In DNA, the CDR3 is TGTGCCAGCAGCGAGCTACAGGGCTTACCCCCCAATGAGCAGTTCTTC.

This clonotype was seen a few times. The genes are TRBV29-1 and TRBJ2-7; 8 positions agree with TRBD1. The V gene's germline CDR1 is SQVTM and CDR2 ANQGSEA. J gave up 2 bases and V 6 bases, and 6 bases lay outside the gene matches. The CDR3 runs to 13 residues. CDR3 nucleotides: TGCAGCGTGGAGGGACAGGCACCCTACGAGCAGTACTTC. Amino acids: CSVEGQAPYEQYF.

The J gene is TRBJ2-1, the V gene TRBV10-3, with a possible D match to TRBD2 (6 bases). The CDR3 consists of 19 residues. Germline assignment: CDR1 ENHRY and CDR2 SYGVKD. V lost 3 bases, J lost 4 bases, and 25 bases lay in between. The CDR3, as DNA: TGTGCCATCAGTGAAGGTCGCGGTCTAGCGAGTGGGTTATACAATGAGCAGTTCTTC. Its protein product is CAISEGRGLASGLYNEQFF.

This clonotype was detected many times. The rearrangement joins TRBV19 to TRBJ2-4; 8 positions agree with TRBD1. V lost 5 bases to trimming and J lost 9 bases; unmatched junction nucleotides: 9. In germline, CDR1 is LNHDA, CDR2 SQIVND (reference sequence). The CDR3 has 14 amino acids. The CDR3 is CASSALRQGSIQYF. The CDR3 nucleotides are TGTGCCAGTAGTGCGTTACGACAGGGGAGCATTCAGTACTTC.

This clonotype appeared a few times. This chain uses TRBV28 with TRBJ1-4; TRBD1 matches 8 bases. This CDR3 is built from 16 residues. Per germline, CDR1 MDHEN and CDR2 SYDVKM. V lost 5 bases and J lost 8; bases outside the gene matches: 13. This chain's CDR3 is CASSPPPTGAGEKLFF. The CDR3 DNA reads TGTGCCAGCAGTCCACCCCCGACAGGGGCGGGGGAAAAACTGTTTTTT.

This clonotype has only a few counts. The chain carries TRBV5-4 and TRBJ2-5; D unresolved. Germline assignment: CDR1 SGHNT and CDR2 YYREEE (reference sequence). There are 16 residues in the CDR3. V was shortened by 1 base and J by 1 base, with 14 bases between the two germline ends. The CDR3 DNA reads TGTGCCAGCAGCTTGAAAGCAGGAATGGGCCAAGAGACCCAGTACTTC. Encoded protein: CASSLKAGMGQETQYF.

The chain recombines TRBV5-1 with TRBJ2-3, with 7 bases lining up with TRBD2. The J segment lost 1 base and the V segment lost 8 bases, leaving 13 bases of the junction unmatched. The CDR3 spans 16 residues. Germline loops: CDR1 SGHRS, CDR2 YFSETQ. CDR3 loop: CASTPGSGAGTDTQYF. The CDR3 nucleotides are TGCGCCAGTACACCGGGGAGCGGGGCAGGCACAGATACGCAGTATTTT. The whole variable domain, remainder taken from reference TRBV5-1 and TRBJ2-3, is KAGVTQTPRYLIKTRGQQVTLSCSPISGHRSVSWYQQTPGQGLQFLFEYFSETQRNKGNFPGRFSGRQFSNSRSEMNVSTLELGDSALYLCASTPGSGAGTDTQYFGPGTRLTVL.

V is TRBV12-3 or TRBV12-4 and J is TRBJ1-3; D is uncertain. Trimming shortened V by 3 bases and J by 6 bases, and 3 bases separated the two germline ends. This CDR3 spans 11 amino acids. CDR3 DNA sequence: TGTGCCAGCAGTTTTTCAAACACCATATATTTT. Residues: CASSFSNTIYF.

The chain combines TRBV28 with TRBJ2-7; TRBD1 matches at 11 bases. The length of the CDR3 is 12 residues. Germline V gives CDR1 MDHEN, CDR2 SYDVKM. The V segment lost 10 bases and the J segment 6 bases; nucleotides outside the gene matches: 5. The CDR3 bases are TGTGCCACCCGGACAGGGGGCATCGAGCAGTACTTC. Its translation: CATRTGGIEQYF.

The chain couples TRBV29-1 to TRBJ2-2; 10 nucleotides agree with TRBD1. J gave up 3 bases and V 6 bases, and 4 bases lay outside the gene matches. The germline V gene has CDR1 SQVTM and CDR2 ANQGSEA. The CDR3 extends over 14 amino acids. The DNA for the CDR3 is TGCAGCGTCGGACAGGGGGTGGACACCGGGGAGCTGTTTTTT. Residues: CSVGQGVDTGELFF.

J is TRBJ2-5 and V is TRBV28; D not certain. Per germline, CDR1 MDHEN and CDR2 SYDVKM. This CDR3 spans 14 amino acids. Trimming left V 3 bases short and J 0 bases short, with 8 bases between. For the CDR3, the DNA is TGTGCCAGCAGTTTGGCGCGGAACCAAGAGACCCAGTACTTC. Amino acid sequence: CASSLARNQETQYF. Combining the CDR3 with reference TRBV28 and TRBJ2-5 gives the whole variable domain DVKVTQSSRYLVKRTGEKVFLECVQDMDHENMFWYRQDPGLGLRLIYFSYDVKMKEKGDIPEGYSVSREKKERFSLILESASTNQTSMYLCASSLARNQETQYFGPGTRLLVL.

The chain carries TRBV20-1 and TRBJ1-1, with 8 nucleotides matching TRBD1. Trimming cost V 4 bases and J 3 bases; bases outside gene matches: 4. From germline, CDR1 is DFQATT and CDR2 SNEGSKA (reference sequence). The CDR3 is made up of 13 amino acids. The CDR3 loop reads CSAIQGAHTEAFF. CDR3 in DNA: TGCAGTGCTATTCAGGGGGCACACACTGAAGCTTTCTTT.

This chain connects TRBV4-2 to TRBJ2-3; the D gene is possibly TRBD2 (6 bases). CDR1 is LGHNA, CDR2 YNFKEQ, per germline. V lost 1 base and J 4 bases, leaving 21 bases between the germline ends. The CDR3 extends over 18 amino acids. The chain's CDR3 is CASSQVLGPGSGPDTQYF. CDR3 nucleotide sequence: TGTGCCAGCAGCCAAGTGTTGGGGCCCGGGAGTGGTCCAGATACGCAGTATTTT.

This clonotype has a handful of counts. The chain combines TRBV4-2 with TRBJ2-2; TRBD2 matches at 13 bases. The germline gives CDR1 LGHNA, CDR2 YNFKEQ. V gave up 3 bases and J gave up 9 bases; unmatched junction bases: 13. The CDR3 runs 18 residues. CDR3 bases: TGTGCCAGCAGCCAGGAGAGCCAGGGGACTAGCGGGACCCGGGAGCTGTTTTTT. Translating it yields CASSQESQGTSGTRELFF.

In its sample, this clonotype was seen many times. The chain joins TRBV20-1 to TRBJ2-2; D is possibly TRBD1 (6 bases). CDR3 length: 12 residues. CDR1 and CDR2 from the germline V gene are DFQATT and SNEGSKA (reference sequence). Trimming cost V 5 bases and J 5 bases, with 9 bases left between them. The CDR3 loop reads CSASRGTGELFF. The CDR3 region has the DNA TGCAGTGCTTCTAGGGGGACCGGGGAGCTGTTTTTT.

This clonotype was counted only a few times. The chain is built from TRBV4-2 and TRBJ2-7, with TRBD2 identical over 8 bases. Germline values: CDR1 LGHNA, CDR2 YNFKEQ. Losses at the gene ends were 0 bases for V and 0 bases for J; bases not matched to a gene: 4. The CDR3 contains 16 residues. The CDR3: CASSQEGGGTSYEQYF. CDR3 bases: TGTGCCAGCAGCCAAGAGGGCGGGGGGACCTCCTACGAGCAGTACTTC.

In its sample, this clonotype was seen a few times. The chain is built from TRBV27 and TRBJ2-7, with D possibly TRBD2 on 6 matching bases. In germline, CDR1 is MNHEY, CDR2 SMNVEV (reference sequence). The CDR3 is made up of 13 amino acids. The V and J ends lost 0 bases and 5 bases respectively, with 8 bases between them. CDR3: CASSLSAGNEQYF. Here the CDR3 DNA reads TGTGCCAGCAGTTTATCTGCGGGGAACGAGCAGTACTTC.

The CDR3 spells CASSQTLAGGLQETQYF. In nucleotides, the CDR3 is TGCGCCAGCAGCCAGACACTAGCGGGGGGGCTCCAAGAGACCCAGTACTTC. The V call is TRBV4-3, the J call TRBJ2-5; 13 bases are shared with TRBD2. Trimming took 3 bases from V and 1 from J; bases not matched to a gene: 5. CDR3 size: 17 residues. Looked up from germline, CDR1 is LGHNA and CDR2 is YSLEER.

V is TRBV29-1 and J is TRBJ2-1; either TRBD1 or TRBD2 may fit D (5 bases each). From germline, CDR1 is SQVTM and CDR2 ANQGSEA. V was clipped by 2 bases and J by 7 bases, with 9 bases between them. The CDR3 runs to 12 residues. DNA for the CDR3: TGCAGCGTTGAATGGGGGTGGAATGAGCAGTTCTTC. Its protein product is CSVEWGWNEQFF.

This rearrangement joins TRBV20-1 to TRBJ2-1; maybe TRBD2 (6 bases). The ends were cut back, 3 bases at V and 8 bases at J, with 17 bases in the middle. The CDR3 extends over 14 amino acids. CDR1 DFQATT and CDR2 SNEGSKA come from the germline V gene (reference sequence). CDR3: CSASLLAPYDEQFF. The CDR3 DNA sequence: TGCAGTGCTAGTTTGCTAGCGCCATATGATGAGCAGTTCTTC.

The rearrangement joins TRBV5-6 to TRBJ1-5; 8 bases fit TRBD1. Germline loops: CDR1 SGHDT, CDR2 YYEEEE. The CDR3 covers 14 residues. Trimming at V came to 7 bases and at J to 2 bases, leaving 5 bases not matched to a gene. This CDR3 is CASQDRGGNQPQHF. CDR3 DNA: TGTGCCAGCCAAGACAGGGGAGGCAATCAGCCCCAGCATTTT. The full variable domain, rest sourced from reference TRBV5-6 and TRBJ1-5, is DAGVTQSPTHLIKTRGQQVTLRCSPKSGHDTVSWYQQALGQGPQFIFQYYEEEERQRGNFPDRFSGHQFPNYSSELNVNALLLGDSALYLCASQDRGGNQPQHFGDGTRLSIL.

This clonotype was detected a few times. Written as DNA, the CDR3 is TGTGCCAGCAGTCCCCTAGACAGGGGGAGCTATGGCTACACCTTC. Residues: CASSPLDRGSYGYTF. The chain is built from TRBV28 and TRBJ1-2; the match to TRBD1 covers 9 bases. J was trimmed by 4 bases and V by 5 bases; bases with no gene match: 8. CDR1 is MDHEN, CDR2 SYDVKM, per germline. There are 15 residues in the CDR3.

This clonotype has a handful of counts. The chain recombines TRBV4-1 with TRBJ1-5, with no clear D. V was clipped by 3 bases and J by 0 bases, with 3 bases between them. The germline gives CDR1 MGHRA, CDR2 YSYEKL. The CDR3 is 13 residues long. CDR3 DNA: TGCGCCAGCAGCCAGTATAGCAATCAGCCCCAGCATTTT. Its protein is CASSQYSNQPQHF.